This entry describes one TCR beta chain. No antigen is known for it. Base qualities were left out, and no much larger clone turns up one base away. Participants in the prospective study were aged roughly 18 to 89 years, lived in about two dozen United States geographic areas, and enrolled through a virtual design. In the prospective study, cohorts were assigned on the basis of participant-reported clinical history obtained from a screening survey and a study questionnaire. Each participant in the prospective study had whole blood, serum and a nasopharyngeal or oropharyngeal swab collected by mobile phlebotomists. Additional blood draws and questionnaires over an approximately two-month period could optionally be provided by prospective study participants. Prospective study blood samples were shipped either frozen or at room temperature before DNA extraction. This entry is derived from a study of blood T cell repertoires in COVID-19 (dated by TCRdb to 2019 to 2021). Concerning the study at large: Samples covering the acute and convalescent phases of COVID-19 were provided by collaborators in the United States, Italy and Spain. Nearly every sample came with metadata listing a de-identified subject ID, COVID-19 status, age in years and sex. The material from the prospective study consisted of cDNA or gDNA derived from T cells, B-cell-depleted T cells, or PBMCs. Where HLA class I and class II types were available, the types were taken from metadata supplied by the sample provider, not from assay-based typing. The repertoires were released in a freely available public database meant as a resource for research on the immune response to SARS-CoV-2. Deeply sampled blood TCRbeta repertoires from subjects exposed to, actively infected with, or recovered from COVID-19 were included in the dataset. The samples were drawn from the first 160 participants of the ongoing ImmuneRACE study and from under 1,500 subjects provided by 6 global collaborators. The paper as a whole reports these results and caveats: The amount of clinical and demographic metadata varied by source and participant and was provided uncurated.

The CDR1 and CDR2 encoded by the germline V gene (reference sequence) are GTSNPN and SVGIG. Including the terminal cysteine and phenylalanine, the CDR3 comprises 13 residues. Left in the record is the CDR3 DNA by itself, 39 bases read in frame from the first base. Trimming removed 0 bases from V and 3 bases from J, leaving 8 bases between the germline ends. TCRbeta CDR3 regions were amplified from genomic DNA by means of the immunoSEQ Assay, a bias-controlled multiplex PCR. The authors' pipeline ran thus. Within the assay, amplification of reference gene primers was used to estimate how many nucleated cells each sample contained. Sequence reads were collapsed and filtered to measure the absolute abundance of every unique TCRbeta CDR3 rearrangement. For each sample, productive Simpson clonality was calculated by taking the square root of Simpson's diversity index across productive rearrangements. TCRdb took over this immuneACCESS table, retaining in-frame rearrangements with V and J assigned. Such tables are incomplete; in checked studies, under half of the missing clones stem from an unresolved V gene, and the remainder is unexplained. V and J calls and clone size are as listed in that table; D and trimming were resolved from the DNA. This sample comprises more than 110,000 clones, approximately 84% of them detected only once. The ten largest clones capture 4.5% to 7% of the sample.

The sample consisted of PBMCs or T cells enriched from blood (not recorded which). The source of this sequence is a man between 35 and 55 years old with acute COVID-19. The chain employs TRBV30 and TRBJ1-1, with TRBD1 tentatively as D gene (5 bases match). The CDR3 amino acid sequence is: CAWSVGEDTEAFF. The nucleotide sequence is given as TGTGCCTGGAGTGTAGGGGAGGACACTGAAGCTTTCTTT.